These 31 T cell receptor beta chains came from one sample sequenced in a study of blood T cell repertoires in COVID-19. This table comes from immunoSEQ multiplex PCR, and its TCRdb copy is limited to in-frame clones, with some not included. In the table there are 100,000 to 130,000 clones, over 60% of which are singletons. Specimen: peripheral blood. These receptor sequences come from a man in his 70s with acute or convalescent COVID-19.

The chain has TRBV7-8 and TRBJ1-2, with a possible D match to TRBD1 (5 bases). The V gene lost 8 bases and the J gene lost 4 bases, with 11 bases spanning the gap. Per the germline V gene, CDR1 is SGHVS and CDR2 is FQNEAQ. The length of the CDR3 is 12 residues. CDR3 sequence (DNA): TGTGCCAGCGGCGGGGCGGCCTATGGCTACACCTTC. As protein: CASGGAAYGYTF.

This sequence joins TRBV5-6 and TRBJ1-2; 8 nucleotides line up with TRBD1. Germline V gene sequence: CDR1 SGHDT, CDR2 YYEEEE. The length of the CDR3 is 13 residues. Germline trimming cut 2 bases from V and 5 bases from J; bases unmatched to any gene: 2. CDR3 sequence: CASSLQGEYGYTF. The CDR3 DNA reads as TGTGCCAGCAGCTTACAGGGGGAGTATGGCTACACCTTC.

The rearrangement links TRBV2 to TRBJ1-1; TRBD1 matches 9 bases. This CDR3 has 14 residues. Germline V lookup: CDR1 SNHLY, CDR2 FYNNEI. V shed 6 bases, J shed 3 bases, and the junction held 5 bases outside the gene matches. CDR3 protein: CASRPGQGYTEAFF. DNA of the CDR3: TGTGCCAGCAGGCCAGGACAGGGGTACACTGAAGCTTTCTTT.

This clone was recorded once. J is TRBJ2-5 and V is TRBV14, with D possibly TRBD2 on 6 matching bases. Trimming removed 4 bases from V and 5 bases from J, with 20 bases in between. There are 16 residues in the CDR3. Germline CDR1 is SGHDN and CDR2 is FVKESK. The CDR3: CASSPSGLPKGETQYF. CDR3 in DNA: TGTGCCAGCAGCCCCTCGGGACTCCCGAAGGGGGAGACCCAGTACTTC.

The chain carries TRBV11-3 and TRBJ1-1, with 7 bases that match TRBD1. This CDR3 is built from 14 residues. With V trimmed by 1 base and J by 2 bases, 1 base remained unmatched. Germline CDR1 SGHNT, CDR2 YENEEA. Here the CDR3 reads CASSLGQGNTEAFF. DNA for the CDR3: TGTGCCAGCAGCTTAGGACAGGGCAACACTGAAGCTTTCTTT.

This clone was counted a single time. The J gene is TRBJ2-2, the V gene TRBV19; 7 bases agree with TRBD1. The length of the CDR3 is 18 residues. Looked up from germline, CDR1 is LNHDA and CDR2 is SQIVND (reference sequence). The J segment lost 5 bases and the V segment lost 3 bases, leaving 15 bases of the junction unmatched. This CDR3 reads CASSMDRQGALRTGELFF. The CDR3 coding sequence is TGTGCCAGTAGTATGGATAGACAGGGAGCCCTAAGGACCGGGGAGCTGTTTTTT.

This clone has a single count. The CDR3 sequence is CASSDLGGEQYF. CDR3 DNA sequence: TGTGCCAGCAGTGATCTCGGAGGCGAGCAGTACTTC. V usage is TRBV2 and J usage is TRBJ2-7; D possibly corresponds to TRBD2 (5 bases). This CDR3 is built from 12 residues. Trimming removed 3 bases at V and 6 bases at J, with 9 bases between. Germline loops: CDR1 SNHLY, CDR2 FYNNEI.

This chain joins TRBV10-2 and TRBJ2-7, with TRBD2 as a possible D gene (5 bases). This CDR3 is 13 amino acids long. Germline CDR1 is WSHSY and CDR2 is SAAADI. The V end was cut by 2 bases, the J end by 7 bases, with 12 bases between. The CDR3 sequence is CASSEDTTGEQYF. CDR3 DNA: TGCGCCAGCAGTGAGGATACTACGGGAGAGCAGTACTTC.

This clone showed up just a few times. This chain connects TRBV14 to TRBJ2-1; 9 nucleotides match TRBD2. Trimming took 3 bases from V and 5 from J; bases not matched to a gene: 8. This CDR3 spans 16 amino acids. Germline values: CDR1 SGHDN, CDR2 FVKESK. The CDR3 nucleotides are TGTGCCAGCAGCCAGGGGGTCCTAGCGGGGAACAATGAGCAGTTCTTC. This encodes CASSQGVLAGNNEQFF. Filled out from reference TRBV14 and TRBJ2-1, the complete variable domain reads EAGVTQFPSHSVIEKGQTVTLRCDPISGHDNLYWYRRVMGKEIKFLLHFVKESKQDESGMPNNRFLAERTGGTYSTLKVQPAELEDSGVYFCASSQGVLAGNNEQFFGPGTRLTVL.

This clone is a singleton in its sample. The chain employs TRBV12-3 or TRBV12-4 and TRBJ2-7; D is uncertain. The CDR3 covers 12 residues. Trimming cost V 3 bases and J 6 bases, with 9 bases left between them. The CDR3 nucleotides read TGTGCCAGCAGTTTTTGGGCCGGCGAGCAGTACTTC. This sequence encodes CASSFWAGEQYF.

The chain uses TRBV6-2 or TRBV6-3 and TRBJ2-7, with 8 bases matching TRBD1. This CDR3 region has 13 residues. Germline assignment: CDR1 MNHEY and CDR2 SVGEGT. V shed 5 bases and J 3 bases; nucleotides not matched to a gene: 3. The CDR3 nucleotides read TGTGCCAGCAGTATCGACAGGGGCTACGAGCAGTACTTC. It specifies CASSIDRGYEQYF.

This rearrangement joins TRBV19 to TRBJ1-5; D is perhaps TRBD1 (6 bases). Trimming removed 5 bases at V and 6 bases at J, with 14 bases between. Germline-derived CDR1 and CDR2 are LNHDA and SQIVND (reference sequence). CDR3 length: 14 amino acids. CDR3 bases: TGTGCCAGTAGTCAGGGGCGGGGGGGTCAGCCCCAGCATTTT. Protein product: CASSQGRGGQPQHF.

CDR3 region: CASSSNRGWDTEAFF. Here the CDR3 DNA reads TGTGCCAGCAGTTCCAACAGGGGATGGGACACTGAAGCTTTCTTT. This sequence joins TRBV27 and TRBJ1-1; 7 positions match TRBD1. The CDR3 spans 15 residues. The V gene end was trimmed by 4 bases and the J gene end by 3 bases; junction bases not matched to a gene: 8. Germline assignment: CDR1 MNHEY and CDR2 SMNVEV (reference sequence).

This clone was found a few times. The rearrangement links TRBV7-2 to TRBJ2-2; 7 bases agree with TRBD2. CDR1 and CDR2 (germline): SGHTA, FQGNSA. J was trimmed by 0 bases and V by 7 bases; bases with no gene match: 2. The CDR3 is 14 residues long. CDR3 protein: CASTAGTNTGELFF. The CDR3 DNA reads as TGTGCCAGCACAGCGGGAACGAACACCGGGGAGCTGTTTTTT.

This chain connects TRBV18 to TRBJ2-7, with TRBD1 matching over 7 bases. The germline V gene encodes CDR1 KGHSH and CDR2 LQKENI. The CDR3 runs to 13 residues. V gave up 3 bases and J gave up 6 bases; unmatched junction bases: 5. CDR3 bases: TGTGCCAGCTCACCCATGACAGGGCGCGAGCAGTACTTC. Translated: CASSPMTGREQYF.

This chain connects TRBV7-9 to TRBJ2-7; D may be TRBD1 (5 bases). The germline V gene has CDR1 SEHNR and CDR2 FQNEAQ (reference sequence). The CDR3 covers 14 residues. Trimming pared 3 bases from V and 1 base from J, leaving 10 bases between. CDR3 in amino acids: CASSFRGRSYEQYF. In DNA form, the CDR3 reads TGTGCCAGCAGCTTTAGGGGCAGGTCCTACGAGCAGTACTTC.

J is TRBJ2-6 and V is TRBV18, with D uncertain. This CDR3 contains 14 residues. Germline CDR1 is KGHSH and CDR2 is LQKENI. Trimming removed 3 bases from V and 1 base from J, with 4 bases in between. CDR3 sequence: CASSPPSGANVLTF. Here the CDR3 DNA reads TGTGCCAGCTCACCCCCATCTGGGGCCAACGTCCTGACTTTC.

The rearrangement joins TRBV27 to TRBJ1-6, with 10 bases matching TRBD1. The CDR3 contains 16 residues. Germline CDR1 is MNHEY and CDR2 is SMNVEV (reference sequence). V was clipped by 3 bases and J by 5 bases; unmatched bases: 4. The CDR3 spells CASSLGTGVNNSPLHF. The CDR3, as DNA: TGTGCCAGCAGTTTGGGGACAGGGGTCAATAATTCACCCCTCCACTTT.

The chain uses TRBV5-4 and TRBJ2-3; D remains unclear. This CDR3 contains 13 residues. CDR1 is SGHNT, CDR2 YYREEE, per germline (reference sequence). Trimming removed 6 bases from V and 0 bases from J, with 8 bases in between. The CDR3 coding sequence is TGTGCCAGCACCCCTCGTAGCACAGATACGCAGTATTTT. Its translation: CASTPRSTDTQYF. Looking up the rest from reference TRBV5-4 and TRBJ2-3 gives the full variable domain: ETGVTQSPTHLIKTRGQQVTLRCSSQSGHNTVSWYQQALGQGPQFIFQYYREEENGRGNFPPRFSGLQFPNYSSELNVNALELDDSALYLCASTPRSTDTQYFGPGTRLTVL.

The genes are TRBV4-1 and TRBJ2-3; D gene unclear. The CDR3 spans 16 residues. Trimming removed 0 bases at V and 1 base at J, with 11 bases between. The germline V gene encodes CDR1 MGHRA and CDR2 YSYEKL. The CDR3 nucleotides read TGCGCCAGCAGCCAAGAAACCGGGTTAGGCACAGATACGCAGTATTTT. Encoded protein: CASSQETGLGTDTQYF.

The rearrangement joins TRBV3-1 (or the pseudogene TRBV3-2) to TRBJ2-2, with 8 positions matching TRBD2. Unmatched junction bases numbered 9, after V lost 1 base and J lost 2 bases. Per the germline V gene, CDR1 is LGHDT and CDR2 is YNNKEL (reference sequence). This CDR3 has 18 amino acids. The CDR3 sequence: CASSQVPVGGGNTGELFF. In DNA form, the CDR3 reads TGTGCCAGCAGCCAAGTCCCAGTCGGGGGGGGTAACACCGGGGAGCTGTTTTTT.

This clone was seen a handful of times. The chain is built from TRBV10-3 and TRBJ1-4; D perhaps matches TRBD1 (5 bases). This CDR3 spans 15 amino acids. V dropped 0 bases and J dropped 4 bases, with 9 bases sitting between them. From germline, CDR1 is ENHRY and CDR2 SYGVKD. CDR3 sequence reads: CAISESDSSNEKLFF. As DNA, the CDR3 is TGTGCCATCAGTGAGTCAGACAGTAGTAATGAAAAACTGTTTTTT.

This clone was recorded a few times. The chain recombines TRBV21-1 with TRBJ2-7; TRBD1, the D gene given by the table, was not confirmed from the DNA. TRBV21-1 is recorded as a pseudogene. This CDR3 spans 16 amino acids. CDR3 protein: CASRRDSPSQNYEQYF. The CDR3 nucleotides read TGTGCCAGCAGGCGGGACAGCCCTTCCCAAAACTACGAGCAGTACTTC.

The CDR3 sequence: CASSLGASFSSGELFF. The CDR3 region has the DNA TGTGCCAGCAGCTTAGGCGCTAGTTTTTCTTCCGGGGAGCTGTTTTTT. This sequence joins TRBV11-2 and TRBJ2-2, with D unresolved. In germline, CDR1 is SGHAT, CDR2 FQNNGV. The V gene lost 1 base and the J gene lost 6 bases, with 15 bases spanning the gap. The CDR3 spans 16 residues.

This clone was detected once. The CDR3 loop reads CAIRGQANTEAFF. The CDR3 DNA follows: TGTGCCATCAGGGGACAGGCGAACACTGAAGCTTTCTTT. This chain links TRBV12-3 or TRBV12-4 with TRBJ1-1; 8 nucleotides agree with TRBD1. This CDR3 comprises 13 residues. The ends lost 10 bases at V and 1 base at J; junction bases unmatched: 5.

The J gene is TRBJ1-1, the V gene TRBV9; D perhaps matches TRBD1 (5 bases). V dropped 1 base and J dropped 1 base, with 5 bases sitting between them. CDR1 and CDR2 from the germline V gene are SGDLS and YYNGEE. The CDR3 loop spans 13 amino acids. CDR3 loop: CASSVRGNTEAFF. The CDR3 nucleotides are TGTGCCAGCAGCGTAAGGGGGAACACTGAAGCTTTCTTT.

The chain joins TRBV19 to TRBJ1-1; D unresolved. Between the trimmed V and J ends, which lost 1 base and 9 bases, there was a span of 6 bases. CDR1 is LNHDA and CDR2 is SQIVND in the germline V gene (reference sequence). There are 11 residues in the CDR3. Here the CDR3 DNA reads TGTGCCAGTAGTATAGGACTGAAAGCTTTCTTT. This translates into CASSIGLKAFF.

The CDR3 reads CASSPRTEYNEQFF. In DNA form, the CDR3 reads TGTGCCAGCAGCCCTCGTACGGAGTACAATGAGCAGTTCTTC. This chain links TRBV7-9 with TRBJ2-1; D not certain. The CDR3 consists of 14 residues. Trimming removed 5 bases at V and 4 bases at J, with 12 bases between. Looked up from germline, CDR1 is SEHNR and CDR2 is FQNEAQ (reference sequence).

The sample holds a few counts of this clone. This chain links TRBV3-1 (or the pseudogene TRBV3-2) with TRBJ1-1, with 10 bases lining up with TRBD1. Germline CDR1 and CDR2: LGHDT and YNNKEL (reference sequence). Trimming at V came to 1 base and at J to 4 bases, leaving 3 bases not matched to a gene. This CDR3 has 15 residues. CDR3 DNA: TGTGCCAGCAGCCAAGGGACAGGGGGAAGCACTGAAGCTTTCTTT. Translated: CASSQGTGGSTEAFF.

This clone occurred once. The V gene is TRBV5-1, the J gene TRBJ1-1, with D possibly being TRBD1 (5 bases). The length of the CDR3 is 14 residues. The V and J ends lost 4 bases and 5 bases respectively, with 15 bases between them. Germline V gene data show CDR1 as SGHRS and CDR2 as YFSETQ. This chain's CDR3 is CASSPPRGGTEAFF. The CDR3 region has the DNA TGCGCCAGCAGCCCACCTCGGGGGGGAACTGAAGCTTTCTTT.

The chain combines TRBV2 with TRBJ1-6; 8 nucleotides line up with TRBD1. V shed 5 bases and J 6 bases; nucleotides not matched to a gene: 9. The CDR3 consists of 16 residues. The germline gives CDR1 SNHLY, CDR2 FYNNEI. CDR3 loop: CASSYQGAKLNSPLHF. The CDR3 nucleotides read TGTGCCAGCAGTTATCAGGGGGCAAAGCTTAATTCACCCCTCCACTTT.